One sample yielded the 11 T cell receptor beta chains listed below, sequenced in a study of blood T cell repertoires in COVID-19. Profiled with immunoSEQ multiplex PCR; TCRdb holds only in-frame clones, not every one. The data show some 68,000 clones, with roughly nine tenths seen just once and around 4.4% held by the top ten. The sequencing sample was made of peripheral blood. These receptors originate from a man in his fifties with active COVID-19.

V and J are TRBV7-2 and TRBJ2-7; possibly TRBD1 for D (5 bases). This CDR3 is built from 15 residues. With 4 bases removed from V and 6 bases from J, the gap between germline ends came to 19 bases. CDR1 is SGHTA and CDR2 is FQGNSA in the germline V gene. The CDR3 nucleotides are TGTGCCAGCAGCTACGTGGCGCTGGGGCCCGGCGAGCAGTACTTC. Protein: CASSYVALGPGEQYF.

The V and J genes are TRBV6-1 and TRBJ2-5; TRBD2 might be the D (5 bases). Germline V CDR1 and CDR2: MNHNS, SASEGT. V lost 1 base, J lost 5 bases, and 23 bases lay in between. The CDR3 totals 18 residues. CDR3: CASSEGERVARSRETQYF. CDR3 nucleotide sequence: TGTGCCAGCAGTGAAGGCGAGAGGGTGGCCCGGAGCCGGGAGACCCAGTACTTC.

This sequence joins TRBV11-3 and TRBJ1-4; D may be TRBD1 (5 bases). Germline V lookup: CDR1 SGHNT, CDR2 YENEEA. The CDR3 covers 12 residues. The V and J ends lost 10 bases and 7 bases respectively, with 13 bases between them. CDR3 sequence: CATKGAAEKLFF. CDR3 DNA: TGTGCCACCAAAGGGGCAGCTGAAAAACTGTTTTTT.

This clone showed up just once. V is TRBV7-9 and J is TRBJ2-5; possibly TRBD2 for D (6 bases). CDR3 size: 17 residues. Germline assignment: CDR1 SEHNR and CDR2 FQNEAQ (reference sequence). V was pared by 2 bases and J by 4 bases, with 20 bases between. CDR3 coding DNA: TGTGCCAGCAGCTTAAGACTTTCCACCCTGGGGGGAGAGACCCAGTACTTC. This codes for CASSLRLSTLGGETQYF.

The V gene is TRBV7-8, the J gene TRBJ2-3; no firm D call. V was trimmed by 8 bases and J by 2 bases, leaving 5 bases between them. Germline values: CDR1 SGHVS, CDR2 FQNEAQ. The CDR3 has 11 residues. DNA for the CDR3: TGTGCCAGCGTAATCACAGATACGCAGTATTTT. Translating it yields CASVITDTQYF.

This clone is a singleton in its sample. V usage is TRBV2 and J usage is TRBJ2-1; no firm D call. The CDR3 is made up of 11 amino acids. Germline V lookup: CDR1 SNHLY, CDR2 FYNNEI. Trimming removed 5 bases at V and 7 bases at J, with 6 bases between. CDR3 coding DNA: TGTGCCAGCAGTTTAATTAATGAGCAGTTCTTC. Translating gives CASSLINEQFF.

This clone has more than one count but fewer than ten. V is TRBV5-6 and J is TRBJ2-3; 9 nucleotides line up with TRBD2. CDR1 is SGHDT and CDR2 is YYEEEE in the germline V gene. The CDR3 is 18 amino acids. V gave up 2 bases and J gave up 2 bases; unmatched junction bases: 12. This chain's CDR3 is CASSLLRRAGGITDTQYF. The CDR3 DNA is TGTGCCAGCAGCTTACTCCGTCGGGCGGGGGGGATCACAGATACGCAGTATTTT.

The chain couples TRBV19 to TRBJ1-3, with 9 bases aligning to TRBD1. The V gene end was trimmed by 6 bases and the J gene end by 4 bases; junction bases not matched to a gene: 10. Germline CDR1 and CDR2: LNHDA and SQIVND (reference sequence). This CDR3 contains 16 residues. The CDR3 nucleotides read TGTGCCAGTAGACCCTGGGACAGGGCGCAGGGAAACACCATATATTTT. Amino acid sequence: CASRPWDRAQGNTIYF.

V is TRBV10-2 and J is TRBJ2-1; 8 bases line up with TRBD2. CDR3 length: 16 amino acids. With 0 bases clipped from V and 8 bases from J, the junction kept 9 bases outside the gene matches. The germline CDR1 and CDR2 sequences are WSHSY and SAAADI. In DNA, the CDR3 is TGCGCCAGCAGTGAGTCGGCCCAGCGGGAGTATTATGAGCAGTTCTTC. It yields the protein CASSESAQREYYEQFF.

This chain links TRBV4-1 with TRBJ2-3; 12 bases are shared with TRBD2. Germline CDR1 and CDR2: MGHRA and YSYEKL. This CDR3 comprises 17 residues. V lost 4 bases to trimming and J lost 5 bases; unmatched junction nucleotides: 10. The CDR3, as DNA: TGCGCCAGCAGCCGGGGTGGACTAGCGGGATTGGGAGATACGCAGTATTTT. This encodes CASSRGGLAGLGDTQYF.

The chain joins TRBV6-2 or TRBV6-3 to TRBJ1-5; maybe TRBD1 (6 bases). Germline V CDR1 and CDR2: MNHEY, SVGEGT. The germline V and J ends were trimmed by 2 bases and 3 bases, with 8 bases remaining between them. The CDR3 runs to 14 residues. The chain's CDR3 is CASSYTGINQPQHF. DNA of the CDR3: TGTGCCAGCAGTTACACAGGGATCAATCAGCCCCAGCATTTT.